These 19 T cell receptor beta chains originate from one sample sequenced in a study of beta chain features in type 1 diabetes. Sequenced material consisted of expressed TCRB transcripts (all of the isolated RNA was reverse transcribed). Profiled with immunoSEQ multiplex PCR; TCRdb holds only in-frame clones, not every one. This sample has a few hundred thousand clones, with over 13% found just once. Specimen: naive CD4+ T cells from blood. The source of these receptors is a woman between 18 and 29 years old in good health.

The chain employs TRBV29-1 and TRBJ2-7, with 11 bases matching TRBD1. Germline V gives CDR1 SQVTM, CDR2 ANQGSEA. V lost 4 bases and J lost 2; bases outside the gene matches: 1. The CDR3 loop spans 13 amino acids. Written as DNA, the CDR3 is TGCAGCGTTGGGGACAGGGGGACCTACGAGCAGTACTTC. Protein: CSVGDRGTYEQYF.

This clone occurred a few times. CDR3 in amino acids: CASSLRRAGEGNEQFF. The CDR3 DNA sequence: TGTGCCAGCAGCTTACGAAGAGCGGGAGAGGGCAATGAGCAGTTCTTC. This sequence joins TRBV7-2 and TRBJ2-1, with TRBD2 identical over 8 bases. Germline V CDR1 and CDR2: SGHTA, FQGNSA. CDR3 length: 16 residues. J lost 6 bases, V lost 2 bases, and 9 bases had no gene match.

This clone has a handful of counts. Other DNA sequences of this sample code for an identical CDR3. The chain is built from TRBV9 and TRBJ1-5, with 9 bases identical to TRBD1. The V gene end was trimmed by 2 bases and the J gene end by 1 base; junction bases not matched to a gene: 1. The V gene's germline CDR1 is SGDLS and CDR2 YYNGEE. This CDR3 comprises 15 residues. The CDR3 sequence: CASSVTGGSNQPQHF. The CDR3 DNA reads TGTGCCAGCAGCGTGACAGGGGGGAGCAATCAGCCCCAGCATTTT.

The chain couples TRBV7-9 to TRBJ2-1; tentative D call: TRBD2 (5 bases). CDR1 and CDR2 from the germline V gene are SEHNR and FQNEAQ (reference sequence). The CDR3 totals 14 residues. V lost 3 bases and J lost 0, with 6 bases in between. The CDR3: CASSFTSSYNEQFF. In nucleotides, the CDR3 is TGTGCCAGCAGCTTTACTAGCTCCTACAATGAGCAGTTCTTC.

A few counts support this clone. The chain couples TRBV29-1 to TRBJ2-7, with a weak D call TRBD2 (7 bases). The V end was cut by 5 bases, the J end by 3 bases, with 20 bases between. The CDR3 contains 15 residues. Germline CDR1 reads SQVTM; CDR2 reads ANQGSEA. CDR3 region: CSVSRGGSLYYEQYF. The CDR3 coding sequence is TGCAGCGTTTCCAGGGGCGGGAGTCTTTACTACGAGCAGTACTTC.

This sequence joins TRBV6-5 and TRBJ2-4; TRBD1 matches 10 bases. J was trimmed by 5 bases and V by 2 bases; bases with no gene match: 6. Germline lookup yields CDR1 MNHEY and CDR2 SVGAGI. The CDR3 sequence is 16 residues long. The CDR3 reads CASSYRETGGQNIQYF. Here the CDR3 DNA reads TGTGCCAGCAGTTACAGGGAGACAGGGGGCCAAAACATTCAGTACTTC.

This clone has a handful of counts. The chain is built from TRBV30 and TRBJ1-5; 9 bases map to TRBD1. This CDR3 is built from 16 residues. Per the germline V gene, CDR1 is GTSNPN and CDR2 is SVGIG (reference sequence). Germline trimming cut 0 bases from V and 6 bases from J; bases unmatched to any gene: 9. CDR3 nucleotide sequence: TGTGCCTGGAGTGTGAAGGGACAGGGAATCCTTCAGCCCCAGCATTTT. Translating it yields CAWSVKGQGILQPQHF.

This chain joins TRBV30 and TRBJ2-3; 10 nucleotides align to TRBD1. Losses at the gene ends were 4 bases for V and 2 bases for J; bases not matched to a gene: 9. The germline gives CDR1 GTSNPN, CDR2 SVGIG (reference sequence). The CDR3 loop spans 16 amino acids. DNA of the CDR3: TGTGCCTGGATAGACAGGGGGCGCCCCGCCACAGATACGCAGTATTTT. It encodes CAWIDRGRPATDTQYF.

The table lists this clone with a few counts. The chain uses TRBV5-6 and TRBJ1-2; 7 bases match TRBD1. The junction had 9 bases not matched to a gene; V was cut back by 0 bases and J by 4 bases. This CDR3 has 16 amino acids. CDR1 SGHDT and CDR2 YYEEEE come from the germline V gene. The CDR3 spells CASSLGAGQTPYGYTF. CDR3 coding DNA: TGTGCCAGCAGCTTGGGGGCGGGACAGACCCCCTATGGCTACACCTTC.

The V and J genes are TRBV10-3 and TRBJ2-7; D might be TRBD1 (5 bases). The ends were cut back, 3 bases at V and 1 base at J, with 10 bases in the middle. The germline gives CDR1 ENHRY, CDR2 SYGVKD. The CDR3 is 14 amino acids. This chain's CDR3 is CAISDQTESYEQYF. CDR3 DNA sequence: TGTGCCATCAGTGACCAGACAGAGTCCTACGAGCAGTACTTC.

Only a few counts were recorded for this clone. The chain carries TRBV18 and TRBJ2-1; no reliable D call. The V end was cut by 2 bases, the J end by 3 bases, with 11 bases between. The CDR3 has 15 residues. Germline CDR1 and CDR2: KGHSH and LQKENI. The CDR3: CASSPSVEVYNEQFF. The CDR3 nucleotides read TGTGCCAGCTCACCAAGCGTAGAGGTCTACAATGAGCAGTTCTTC.

For this clone: Germline and junction disagree at one end, which may indicate a read error. The CDR3 reads CASTLGSGTIFYEQYF. As DNA, the CDR3 is TGTGCCAGCACTTTAGGGTCCGGGACAATATTCTACGAGCAGTACTTC. The V gene is TRBV28, the J gene TRBJ2-7, with D possibly being TRBD1 (6 bases). Per germline, CDR1 MDHEN and CDR2 SYDVKM. CDR3 length equals 16 residues.

In its sample, this clone was seen a few times. This sequence joins TRBV29-1 and TRBJ2-1, with TRBD2 matching 9 bases. The CDR3 consists of 15 residues. Germline V lookup: CDR1 SQVTM, CDR2 ANQGSEA. With 5 bases clipped from V and 0 bases from J, the junction kept 5 bases outside the gene matches. CDR3 residues: CSVYSGRGSYNEQFF. The CDR3 bases are TGCAGCGTTTATAGCGGGAGAGGCTCCTACAATGAGCAGTTCTTC.

The chain is built from TRBV9 and TRBJ2-3; TRBD2 is a possible D gene (6 bases). V lost 3 bases and J lost 6, with 20 bases in between. This CDR3 region has 16 residues. Germline V gives CDR1 SGDLS, CDR2 YYNGEE. CDR3 protein: CASSDSGPRVVDTQYF. The CDR3 bases are TGTGCCAGCAGCGATAGCGGCCCGAGGGTGGTGGATACGCAGTATTTT. Combining the CDR3 with reference TRBV9 and TRBJ2-3 gives the whole variable domain DSGVTQTPKHLITATGQRVTLRCSPRSGDLSVYWYQQSLDQGLQFLIQYYNGEERAKGNILERFSAQQFPDLHSELNLSSLELGDSALYFCASSDSGPRVVDTQYFGPGTRLTVL.

The chain is built from TRBV28 and TRBJ2-7; perhaps TRBD1 as D (5 bases). CDR3 size: 13 residues. Trimming pared 2 bases from V and 3 bases from J, leaving 8 bases between. CDR1 MDHEN and CDR2 SYDVKM come from the germline V gene. The CDR3 region is CASSLPDSYEQYF. In DNA, the CDR3 is TGTGCCAGCAGTTTACCAGACAGCTACGAGCAGTACTTC.

With regard to this clone: The sample holds other DNA sequences that translate to the same CDR3. The chain uses TRBV28 and TRBJ1-5; the D gene is possibly TRBD1 (5 bases). The CDR3 sequence is 12 residues long. V dropped 3 bases and J dropped 7 bases, with 7 bases sitting between them. Germline V gene data show CDR1 as MDHEN and CDR2 as SYDVKM. The DNA for the CDR3 is TGTGCCAGCAGTTTGCGGGGGCAGCCCCAGCATTTT. Its translation is CASSLRGQPQHF.

This clone was recorded a few times. The V and J genes are TRBV30 and TRBJ1-1, with D possibly matching TRBD1 (6 bases). Trimming stripped 5 bases from V and 0 bases from J, with 13 bases between. The CDR3 totals 14 residues. CDR1 is GTSNPN, CDR2 SVGIG, per germline (reference sequence). CDR3 bases: TGTGCCTGGGGAGCTCAGGGGTTGAACACTGAAGCTTTCTTT. It encodes CAWGAQGLNTEAFF.

This clone was picked up a small number of times. The V call is TRBV7-9, the J call TRBJ2-7; a possible D gene is TRBD1 (8 bases). The length of the CDR3 is 15 residues. The germline V and J ends were trimmed by 5 bases and 2 bases, with 16 bases remaining between them. Germline CDR1 is SEHNR and CDR2 is FQNEAQ (reference sequence). CDR3 loop: CASSGGQGGTYEQYF. Written as DNA, the CDR3 is TGTGCCAGCAGCGGCGGACAGGGAGGGACCTACGAGCAGTACTTC.

V gene TRBV5-4 combines with J gene TRBJ2-7; 13 bases are shared with TRBD2. Germline V CDR1 and CDR2: SGHNT, YYREEE (reference sequence). This CDR3 has 15 residues. V dropped 4 bases and J dropped 2; count of bases not matched to a gene: 3. The CDR3 loop is CASSTGLAGAYEQYF. Written as DNA, the CDR3 is TGTGCCAGCAGCACCGGACTAGCGGGAGCCTACGAGCAGTACTTC.